A selection of T cell receptor beta chains follows, all from one sample in a study of T-cell reconstitution after alpha-beta-depleted transplantation in children. TCRdb re-analysed the PCR reads in MiXCR, keeping a single row per CDR3 protein. In the table there are about 980,000 distinct CDR3 sequences, about 29% of which are singletons. Specimen: PBMCs, mostly from graft donor cells, collected 360 days after TCRalphabeta/CD19-depleted stem cell transplant. All receptors come from a boy under three years old who had a stem cell transplant for SCID, so the T cells may come from the graft donor. CDR3s include the opening cysteine and the closing phenylalanine or tryptophan. The order of the fields is clone size, V gene, D gene, J gene, CDR3 protein, CDR3 DNA. A D gene is named only where the DNA matches it firmly. For some rows the clone size is stated as once, few or many, or as a class when expanded; others skip it.

.,TRBV29-1,TRBD2,TRBJ2-1,CSASWPQRGANNEQFF,TGCAGCGCCTCTTGGCCTCAGCGGGGGGCAAACAATGAGCAGTTCTTC
.,TRBV12-3/TRBV12-4,.,TRBJ2-7,CASSLSPAGAMGEQYF,TGTGCCAGCAGTTTATCTCCGGCGGGGGCAATGGGAGAGCAGTACTTC
.,TRBV5-1,.,TRBJ2-5,CASSQDRGAPETQYF,TGCGCCAGCAGCCAGGACAGAGGGGCTCCGGAGACCCAGTACTTC
few,TRBV18,TRBD1,TRBJ1-4,CASSPTGTVTTNEKLFF,TGTGCCAGCTCACCAACGGGGACAGTGACAACTAATGAAAAACTGTTTTTT
.,TRBV9,TRBD2,TRBJ2-1,CASSPRGGSNEQFF,TGTGCCAGCAGCCCCCGGGGAGGGAGCAATGAGCAGTTCTTC
.,TRBV20-1,TRBD1,TRBJ2-7,CSARPTGVYYEQYF,TGCAGTGCTAGACCGACAGGGGTTTACTACGAGCAGTACTTC
few,TRBV9,TRBD2,TRBJ2-5,CASSPSSGGVRETQYF,TGTGCCAGCAGCCCTTCTAGCGGGGGGGTACGAGAGACCCAGTACTTC
few,TRBV11-2,TRBD1,TRBJ1-1,CASSLGARGSTEAFF,TGTGCCAGCAGCTTAGGGGCCAGGGGGTCCACTGAAGCTTTCTTT
.,TRBV15,.,TRBJ1-3,CATSNGLSGNTIYF,TGTGCCACCAGCAACGGGCTCTCTGGAAACACCATATATTTT
once,TRBV4-1,TRBD2,TRBJ2-3,CASSHGLAGDGDTQYF,TGCGCCAGCAGCCACGGACTAGCGGGAGACGGAGATACGCAGTATTTT
few,TRBV2,TRBD1,TRBJ2-7,CASSLRWTGPYEQYF,TGTGCCAGCAGCCTAAGGTGGACAGGGCCCTACGAGCAGTACTTC
.,TRBV4-2,.,TRBJ2-1,CASSQDVGTEQFF,TGTGCCAGCAGCCAAGATGTTGGGACTGAGCAGTTCTTC
.,TRBV7-2,TRBD2,TRBJ2-5,CASSSKRGFVQETQYF,TGTGCCAGCAGCTCGAAGCGGGGATTCGTACAAGAGACCCAGTACTTC
.,TRBV12-3/TRBV12-4,.,TRBJ2-3,CASSLWAASSTDTQYF,TGTGCCAGCAGTTTGTGGGCAGCTTCTAGCACAGATACGCAGTATTTT
once,TRBV4-2,.,TRBJ2-1,CASSPITGSRLNEQFF,TGTGCCAGCAGCCCCATTACAGGGTCCCGTCTCAATGAGCAGTTCTTC
few,TRBV6-5,.,TRBJ1-1,CASSYSVEGETNTEAFF,TGTGCCAGCAGTTACTCAGTTGAGGGTGAAACGAACACTGAAGCTTTCTTT
.,TRBV10-3,.,TRBJ2-1,CAALTSTNEQFF,TGTGCCGCCCTGACTAGTACAAATGAGCAGTTCTTC